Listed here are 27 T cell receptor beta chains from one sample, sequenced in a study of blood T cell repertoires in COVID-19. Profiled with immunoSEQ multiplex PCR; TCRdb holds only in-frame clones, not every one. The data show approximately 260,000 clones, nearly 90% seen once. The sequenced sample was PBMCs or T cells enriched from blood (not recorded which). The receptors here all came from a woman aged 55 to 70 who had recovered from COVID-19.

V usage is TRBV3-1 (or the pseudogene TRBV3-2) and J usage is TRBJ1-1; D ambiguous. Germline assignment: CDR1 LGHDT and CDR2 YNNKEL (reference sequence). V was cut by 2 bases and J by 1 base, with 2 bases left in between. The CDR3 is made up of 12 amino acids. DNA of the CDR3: TGTGCCAGCAGCCAACGGAACACTGAAGCTTTCTTT. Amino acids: CASSQRNTEAFF.

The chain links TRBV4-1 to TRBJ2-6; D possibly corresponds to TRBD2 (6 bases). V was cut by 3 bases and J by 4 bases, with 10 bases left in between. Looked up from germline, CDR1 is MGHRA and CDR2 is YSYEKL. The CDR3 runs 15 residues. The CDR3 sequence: CASSHGGMGANVLTF. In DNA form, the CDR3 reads TGCGCCAGCAGCCATGGGGGGATGGGGGCCAACGTCCTGACTTTC.

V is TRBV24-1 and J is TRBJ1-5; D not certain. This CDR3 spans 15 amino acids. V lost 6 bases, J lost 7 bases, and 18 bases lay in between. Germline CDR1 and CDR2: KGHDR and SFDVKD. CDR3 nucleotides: TGTGCCACCAGTAACCCCGCGGAGGGTATGCAGCCCCAGCATTTT. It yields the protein CATSNPAEGMQPQHF.

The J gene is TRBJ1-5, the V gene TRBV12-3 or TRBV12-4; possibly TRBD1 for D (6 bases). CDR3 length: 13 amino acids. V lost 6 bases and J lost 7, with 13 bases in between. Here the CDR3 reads CASRAGALQPQHF. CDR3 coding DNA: TGTGCCAGCAGGGCGGGGGCTTTGCAGCCCCAGCATTTT.

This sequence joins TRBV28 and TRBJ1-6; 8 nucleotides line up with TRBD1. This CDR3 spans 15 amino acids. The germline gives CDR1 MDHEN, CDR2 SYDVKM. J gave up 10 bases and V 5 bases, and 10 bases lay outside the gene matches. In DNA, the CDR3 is TGTGCCAGCAGTACCCGACAGGGGAGGGAATCACCCCTCCACTTT. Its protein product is CASSTRQGRESPLHF.

In DNA, the CDR3 is TGCGCCAGCAGCTTGAGTCAGGGTTTAGGGACAGATACGCAGTATTTT. Protein sequence: CASSLSQGLGTDTQYF. The chain recombines TRBV5-1 with TRBJ2-3; D might be TRBD1 (5 bases). Trimming removed 1 base from V and 3 bases from J, with 15 bases in between. This CDR3 is 16 amino acids long. Germline loops: CDR1 SGHRS, CDR2 YFSETQ.

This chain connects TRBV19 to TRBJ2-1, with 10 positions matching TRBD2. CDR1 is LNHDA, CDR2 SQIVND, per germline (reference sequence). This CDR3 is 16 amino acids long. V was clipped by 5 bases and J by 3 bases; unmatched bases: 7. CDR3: CASSPYIAGGYNEQFF. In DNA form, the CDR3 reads TGTGCCAGTAGTCCATATATAGCGGGGGGCTACAATGAGCAGTTCTTC.

The CDR3: CASGNLNSPLHF. In DNA form, the CDR3 reads TGTGCATCGGGGAACCTTAATTCACCCCTCCACTTT. The genes are TRBV30 and TRBJ1-6; unclear D gene. Germline CDR1 GTSNPN, CDR2 SVGIG (reference sequence). This CDR3 is 12 amino acids long.

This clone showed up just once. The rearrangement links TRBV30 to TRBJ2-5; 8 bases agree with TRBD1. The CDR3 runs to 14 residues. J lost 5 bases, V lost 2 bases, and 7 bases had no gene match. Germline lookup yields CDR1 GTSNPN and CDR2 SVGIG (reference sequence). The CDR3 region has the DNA TGTGCCTGGAGTACCGGACAGGGTAGGGAGACCCAGTACTTC. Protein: CAWSTGQGRETQYF. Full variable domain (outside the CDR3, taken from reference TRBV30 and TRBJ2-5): SQTIHQWPATLVQPVGSPLSLECTVEGTSNPNLYWYRQAAGRGLQLLFYSVGIGQISSEVPQNLSASRPQDRQFILSSKKLLLSDSGFYLCAWSTGQGRETQYFGPGTRLLVL.

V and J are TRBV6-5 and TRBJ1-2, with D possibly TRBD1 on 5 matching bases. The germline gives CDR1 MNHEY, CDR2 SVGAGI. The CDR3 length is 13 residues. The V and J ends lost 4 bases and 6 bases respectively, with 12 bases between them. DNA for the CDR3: TGTGCCAGCAGTTTGACAGAAGGGGATGGCTACACCTTC. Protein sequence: CASSLTEGDGYTF.

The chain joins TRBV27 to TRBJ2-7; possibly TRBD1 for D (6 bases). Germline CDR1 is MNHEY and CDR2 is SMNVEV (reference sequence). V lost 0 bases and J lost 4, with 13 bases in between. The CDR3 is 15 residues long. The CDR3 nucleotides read TGTGCCAGCAGTTTATCAGCAGGGGCGGTATACGAGCAGTACTTC. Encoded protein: CASSLSAGAVYEQYF.

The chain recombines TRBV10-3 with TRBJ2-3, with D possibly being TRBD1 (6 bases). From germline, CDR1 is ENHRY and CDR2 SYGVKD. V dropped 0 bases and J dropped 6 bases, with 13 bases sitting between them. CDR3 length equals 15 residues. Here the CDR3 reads CAISESDQGLDTQYF. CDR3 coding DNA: TGTGCCATCAGTGAGTCGGACCAGGGGTTGGATACGCAGTATTTT.

This chain's CDR3 is CASSSGQGPGQYF. CDR3 sequence (DNA): TGTGCCAGCTCATCGGGACAGGGCCCGGGGCAGTACTTC. The chain has TRBV18 and TRBJ2-7; 9 bases match TRBD1. Unmatched junction bases numbered 8, after V lost 5 bases and J lost 9 bases. The CDR3 consists of 13 residues. CDR1 and CDR2 from the germline V gene are KGHSH and LQKENI.

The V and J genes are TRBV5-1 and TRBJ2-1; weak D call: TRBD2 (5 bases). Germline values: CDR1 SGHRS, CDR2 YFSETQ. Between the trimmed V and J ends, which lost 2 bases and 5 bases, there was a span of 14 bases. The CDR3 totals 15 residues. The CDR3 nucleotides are TGCGCCAGCAGCTTAACCGGGATTAATAACAATGAGCAGTTCTTC. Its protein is CASSLTGINNNEQFF. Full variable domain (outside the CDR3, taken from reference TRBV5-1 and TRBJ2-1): KAGVTQTPRYLIKTRGQQVTLSCSPISGHRSVSWYQQTPGQGLQFLFEYFSETQRNKGNFPGRFSGRQFSNSRSEMNVSTLELGDSALYLCASSLTGINNNEQFFGPGTRLTVL.

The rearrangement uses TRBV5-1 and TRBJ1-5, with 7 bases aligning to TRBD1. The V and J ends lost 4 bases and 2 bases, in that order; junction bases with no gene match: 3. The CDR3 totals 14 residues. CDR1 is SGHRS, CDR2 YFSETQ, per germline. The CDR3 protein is CASSQGTGNQPQHF. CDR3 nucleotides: TGCGCCAGCAGCCAAGGGACAGGCAATCAGCCCCAGCATTTT.

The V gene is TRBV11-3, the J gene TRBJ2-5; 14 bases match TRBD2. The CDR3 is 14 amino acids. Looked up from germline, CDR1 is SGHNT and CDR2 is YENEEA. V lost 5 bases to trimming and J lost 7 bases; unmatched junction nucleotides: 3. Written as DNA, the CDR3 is TGTGCCAGCAGCCCCGGGACTAGCGGGAGGACCCAGTACTTC. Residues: CASSPGTSGRTQYF.

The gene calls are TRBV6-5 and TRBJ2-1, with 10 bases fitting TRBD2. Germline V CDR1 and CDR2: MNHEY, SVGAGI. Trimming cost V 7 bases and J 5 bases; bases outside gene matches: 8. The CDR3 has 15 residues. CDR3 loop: CASTRTSGVNNEQFF. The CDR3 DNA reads TGTGCCAGCACCAGGACTAGCGGAGTAAACAATGAGCAGTTCTTC.

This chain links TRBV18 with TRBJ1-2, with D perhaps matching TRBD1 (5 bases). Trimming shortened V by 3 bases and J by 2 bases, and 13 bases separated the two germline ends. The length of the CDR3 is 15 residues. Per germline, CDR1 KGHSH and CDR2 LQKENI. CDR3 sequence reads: CASSPRADKNYGYTF. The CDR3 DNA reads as TGTGCCAGCTCACCCAGGGCGGACAAAAACTATGGCTACACCTTC.

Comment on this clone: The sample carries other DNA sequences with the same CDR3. As DNA, the CDR3 is TGTGCCAGCAGCGTCGGGGGGATCTCTGGAAACACCATATATTTT. This sequence encodes CASSVGGISGNTIYF. V gene TRBV9 combines with J gene TRBJ1-3, with D perhaps TRBD1 (5 bases). CDR1 and CDR2 from the germline V gene are SGDLS and YYNGEE. V was clipped by 2 bases and J by 0 bases, with 9 bases between them. This CDR3 has 15 amino acids.

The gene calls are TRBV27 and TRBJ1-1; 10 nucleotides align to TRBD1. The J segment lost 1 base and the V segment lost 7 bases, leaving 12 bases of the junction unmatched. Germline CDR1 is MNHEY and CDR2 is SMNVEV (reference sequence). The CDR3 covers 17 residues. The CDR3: CASKYRGQGDWNTEAFF. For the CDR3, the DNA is TGTGCCAGCAAATACCGCGGACAGGGGGATTGGAACACTGAAGCTTTCTTT.

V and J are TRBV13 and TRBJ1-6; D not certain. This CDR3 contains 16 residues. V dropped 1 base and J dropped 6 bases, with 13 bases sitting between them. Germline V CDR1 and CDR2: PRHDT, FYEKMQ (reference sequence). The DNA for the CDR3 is TGTGCCAGCAGCTTAGACTTACAGATCGCTAATTCACCCCTCCACTTT. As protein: CASSLDLQIANSPLHF. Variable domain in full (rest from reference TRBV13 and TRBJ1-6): AAGVIQSPRHLIKEKRETATLKCYPIPRHDTVYWYQQGPGQDPQFLISFYEKMQSDKGSIPDRFSAQQFSDYHSELNMSSLELGDSALYFCASSLDLQIANSPLHFGNGTRLTVT.

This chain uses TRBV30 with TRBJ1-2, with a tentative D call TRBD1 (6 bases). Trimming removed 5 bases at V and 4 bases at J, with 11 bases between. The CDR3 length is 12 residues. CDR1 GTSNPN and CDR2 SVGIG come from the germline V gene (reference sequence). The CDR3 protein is CAWVGGPYGYTF. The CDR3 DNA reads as TGTGCCTGGGTGGGGGGGCCCTATGGCTACACCTTC.

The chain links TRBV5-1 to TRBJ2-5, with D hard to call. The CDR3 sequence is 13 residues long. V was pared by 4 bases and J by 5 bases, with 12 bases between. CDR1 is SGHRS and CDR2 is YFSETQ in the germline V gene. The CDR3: CASSPTLSETQYF. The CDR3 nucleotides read TGCGCCAGCAGCCCGACATTGTCGGAGACCCAGTACTTC.

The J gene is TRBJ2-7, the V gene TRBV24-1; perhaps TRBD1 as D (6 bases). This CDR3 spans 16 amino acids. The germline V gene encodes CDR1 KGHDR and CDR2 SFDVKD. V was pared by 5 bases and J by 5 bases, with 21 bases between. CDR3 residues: CATSGITDTGINEQYF. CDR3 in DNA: TGTGCCACCAGTGGCATTACGGATACAGGGATCAACGAGCAGTACTTC.

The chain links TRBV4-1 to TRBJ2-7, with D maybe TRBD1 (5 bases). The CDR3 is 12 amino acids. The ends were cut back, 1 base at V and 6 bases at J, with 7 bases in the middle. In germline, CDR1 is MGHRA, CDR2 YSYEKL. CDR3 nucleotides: TGCGCCAGCAGCCAAGTAAGGGGCGAGCAGTACTTC. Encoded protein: CASSQVRGEQYF.

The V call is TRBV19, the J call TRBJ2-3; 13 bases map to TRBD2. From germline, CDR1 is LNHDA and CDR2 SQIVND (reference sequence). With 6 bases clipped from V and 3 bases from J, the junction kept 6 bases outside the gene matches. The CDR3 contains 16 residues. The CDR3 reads CASRKTSGGLTDTQYF. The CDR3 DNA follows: TGTGCCAGTAGAAAGACTAGCGGGGGGCTAACAGATACGCAGTATTTT.

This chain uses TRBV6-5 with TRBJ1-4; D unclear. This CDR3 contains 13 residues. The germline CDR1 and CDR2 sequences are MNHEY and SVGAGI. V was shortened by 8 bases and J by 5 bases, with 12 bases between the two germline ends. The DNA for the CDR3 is TGTGCCAGCCGGCGGCGAGGGAATGAAAAACTGTTTTTT. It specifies CASRRRGNEKLFF.